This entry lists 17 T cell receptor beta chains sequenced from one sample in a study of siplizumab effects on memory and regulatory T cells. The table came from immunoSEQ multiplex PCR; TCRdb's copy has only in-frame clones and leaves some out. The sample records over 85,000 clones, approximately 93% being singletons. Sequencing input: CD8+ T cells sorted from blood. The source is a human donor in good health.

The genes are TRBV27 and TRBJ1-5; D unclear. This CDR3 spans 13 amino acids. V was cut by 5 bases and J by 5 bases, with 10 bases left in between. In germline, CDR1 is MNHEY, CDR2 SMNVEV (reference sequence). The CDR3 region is CASSLGVHQPQHF. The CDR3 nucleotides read TGTGCCAGCAGTCTTGGGGTGCATCAGCCCCAGCATTTT.

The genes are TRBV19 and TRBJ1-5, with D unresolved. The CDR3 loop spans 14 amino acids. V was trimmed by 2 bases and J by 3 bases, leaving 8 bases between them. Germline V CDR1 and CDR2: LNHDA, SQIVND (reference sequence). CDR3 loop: CASSILGYNQPQHF. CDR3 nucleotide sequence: TGTGCCAGTAGTATACTGGGGTACAATCAGCCCCAGCATTTT. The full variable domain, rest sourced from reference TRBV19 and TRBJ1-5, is DGGITQSPKYLFRKEGQNVTLSCEQNLNHDAMYWYRQDPGQGLRLIYYSQIVNDFQKGDIAEGYSVSREKKESFPLTVTSAQKNPTAFYLCASSILGYNQPQHFGDGTRLSIL.

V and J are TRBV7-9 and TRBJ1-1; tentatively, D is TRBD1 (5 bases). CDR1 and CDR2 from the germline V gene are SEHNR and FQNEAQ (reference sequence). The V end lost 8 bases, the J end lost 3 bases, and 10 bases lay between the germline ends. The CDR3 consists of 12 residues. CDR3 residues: CASGGIYTEAFF. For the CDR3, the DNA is TGTGCCAGCGGGGGGATCTACACTGAAGCTTTCTTT.

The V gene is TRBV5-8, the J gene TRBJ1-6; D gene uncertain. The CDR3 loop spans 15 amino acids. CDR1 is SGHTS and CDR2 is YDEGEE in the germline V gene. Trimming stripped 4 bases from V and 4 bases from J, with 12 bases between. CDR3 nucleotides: TGTGCCAGCAGCGGGCCCCAGAGATATAATTCACCCCTCCACTTT. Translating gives CASSGPQRYNSPLHF.

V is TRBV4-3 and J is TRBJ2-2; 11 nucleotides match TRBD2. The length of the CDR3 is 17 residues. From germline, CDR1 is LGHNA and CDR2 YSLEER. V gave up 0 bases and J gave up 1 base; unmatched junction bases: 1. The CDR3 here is CASSQDGLAGNTGELFF. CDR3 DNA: TGCGCCAGCAGCCAAGATGGACTAGCGGGGAACACCGGGGAGCTGTTTTTT.

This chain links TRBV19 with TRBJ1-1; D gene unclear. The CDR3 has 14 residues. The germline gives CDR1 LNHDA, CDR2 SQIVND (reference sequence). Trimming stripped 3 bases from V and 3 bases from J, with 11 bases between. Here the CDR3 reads CASSIQGLDTEAFF. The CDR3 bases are TGTGCCAGTAGTATTCAAGGGCTAGACACTGAAGCTTTCTTT.

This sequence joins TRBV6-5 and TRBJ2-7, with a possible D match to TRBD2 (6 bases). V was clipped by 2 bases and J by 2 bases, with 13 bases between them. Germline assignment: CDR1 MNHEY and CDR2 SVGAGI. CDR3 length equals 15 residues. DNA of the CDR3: TGTGCCAGCAGTTACGGGGGGACCGGGACCTACGAGCAGTACTTC. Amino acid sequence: CASSYGGTGTYEQYF.

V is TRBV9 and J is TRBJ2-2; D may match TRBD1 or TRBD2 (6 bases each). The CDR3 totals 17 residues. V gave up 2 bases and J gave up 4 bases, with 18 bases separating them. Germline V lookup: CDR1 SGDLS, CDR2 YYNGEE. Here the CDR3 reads CASSVGGGIPATGELFF. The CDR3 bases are TGTGCCAGCAGCGTGGGGGGCGGGATCCCGGCCACCGGGGAGCTGTTTTTT.

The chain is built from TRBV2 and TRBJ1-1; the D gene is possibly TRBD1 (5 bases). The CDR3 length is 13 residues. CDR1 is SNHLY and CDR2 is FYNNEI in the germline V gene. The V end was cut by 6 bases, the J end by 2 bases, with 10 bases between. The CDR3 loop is CASRHTGNTEAFF. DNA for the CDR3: TGTGCCAGCAGGCACACAGGAAACACTGAAGCTTTCTTT.

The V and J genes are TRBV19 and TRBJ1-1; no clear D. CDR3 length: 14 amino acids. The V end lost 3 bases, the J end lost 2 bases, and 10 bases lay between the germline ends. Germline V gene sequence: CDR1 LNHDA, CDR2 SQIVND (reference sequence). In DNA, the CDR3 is TGTGCCAGTAGTATGTCCTGGGCCAACACTGAAGCTTTCTTT. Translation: CASSMSWANTEAFF.

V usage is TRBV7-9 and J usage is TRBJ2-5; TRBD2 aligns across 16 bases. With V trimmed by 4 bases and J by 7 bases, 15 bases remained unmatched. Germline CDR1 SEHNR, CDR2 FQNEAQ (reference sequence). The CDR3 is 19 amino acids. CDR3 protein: CASSSTGTSGGARRGTQYF. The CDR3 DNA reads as TGTGCCAGCAGCTCAACCGGGACTAGCGGGGGGGCCCGCCGAGGGACCCAGTACTTC. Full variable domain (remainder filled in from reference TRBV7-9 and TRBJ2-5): DTGVSQNPRHKITKRGQNVTFRCDPISEHNRLYWYRQTLGQGPEFLTYFQNEAQLEKSRLLSDRFSAERPKGSFSTLEIQRTEQGDSAMYLCASSSTGTSGGARRGTQYFGPGTRLLVL.

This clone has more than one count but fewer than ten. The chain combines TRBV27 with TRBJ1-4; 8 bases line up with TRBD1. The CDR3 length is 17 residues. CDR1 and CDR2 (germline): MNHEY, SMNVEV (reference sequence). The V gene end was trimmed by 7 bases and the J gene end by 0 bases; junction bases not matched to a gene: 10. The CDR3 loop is CASKLDRGDATNEKLFF. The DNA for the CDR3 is TGTGCCAGCAAACTCGACAGGGGCGACGCAACTAATGAAAAACTGTTTTTT. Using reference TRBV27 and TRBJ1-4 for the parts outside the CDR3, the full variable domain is EAQVTQNPRYLITVTGKKLTVTCSQNMNHEYMSWYRQDPGLGLRQIYYSMNVEVTDKGDVPEGYKVSRKEKRNFPLILESPSPNQTSLYFCASKLDRGDATNEKLFFGSGTQLSVL.

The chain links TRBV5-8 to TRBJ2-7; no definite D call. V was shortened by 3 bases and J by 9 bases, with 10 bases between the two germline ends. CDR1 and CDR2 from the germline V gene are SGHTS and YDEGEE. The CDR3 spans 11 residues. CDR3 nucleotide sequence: TGTGCCAGCAGCTCCATTAGAGGGCAGTACTTC. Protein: CASSSIRGQYF.

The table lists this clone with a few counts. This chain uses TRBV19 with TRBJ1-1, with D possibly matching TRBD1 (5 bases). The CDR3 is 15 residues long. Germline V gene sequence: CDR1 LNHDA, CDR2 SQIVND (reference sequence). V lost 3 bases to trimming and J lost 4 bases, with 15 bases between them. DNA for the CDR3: TGTGCCAGTAGTATGGGTGGCACCGGGGGCACTGAAGCTTTCTTT. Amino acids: CASSMGGTGGTEAFF.

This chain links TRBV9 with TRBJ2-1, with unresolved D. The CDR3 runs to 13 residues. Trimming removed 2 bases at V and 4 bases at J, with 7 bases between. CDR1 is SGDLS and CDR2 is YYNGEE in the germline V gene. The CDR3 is CASSVDNYNEQFF. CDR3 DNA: TGTGCCAGCAGCGTCGATAATTACAATGAGCAGTTCTTC.

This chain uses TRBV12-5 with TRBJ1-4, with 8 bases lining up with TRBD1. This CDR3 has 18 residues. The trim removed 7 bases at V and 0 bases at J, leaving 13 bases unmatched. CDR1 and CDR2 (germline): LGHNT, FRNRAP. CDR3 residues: CASVLKRGGQATNEKLFF. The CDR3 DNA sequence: TGTGCTAGTGTCTTAAAGCGGGGGGGACAGGCAACTAATGAAAAACTGTTTTTT.

The CDR3 nucleotides are TGTGCCAGCAGCGTAACTAGCGGGGGGGCTGTGTACAATGAGCAGTTCTTC. This sequence encodes CASSVTSGGAVYNEQFF. This chain links TRBV7-9 with TRBJ2-1, with 13 positions matching TRBD2. Germline V gene data show CDR1 as SEHNR and CDR2 as FQNEAQ (reference sequence). The CDR3 totals 17 residues. Losses at the gene ends were 5 bases for V and 4 bases for J; bases not matched to a gene: 8.